Below are 14 T cell receptor beta chains sequenced from a single sample in a study of shared T cell receptors in the human thymus. The data were produced by immunoSEQ multiplex PCR, yet TCRdb's version contains in-frame clones alone and is incomplete. The sample holds approximately 490,000 clones, more than 75% seen once. These data also featured in a second study, about human thymus T cells.

The sample comprised thymocytes. The receptor set was obtained from a boy younger than two with a congenital heart defect.

The rearrangement joins TRBV15 to TRBJ2-2; a weak D match, TRBD2 (5 bases). From germline, CDR1 is LNHNV and CDR2 YYDKDF (reference sequence). CDR3 length equals 15 residues. Trimming cost V 8 bases and J 1 base, with 14 bases left between them. The CDR3 is CATALALENTGELFF. CDR3 DNA: TGTGCCACCGCGCTAGCTCTCGAGAACACCGGGGAGCTGTTTTTT.

This clone was picked up one time. The chain recombines TRBV7-2 with TRBJ2-5; 9 positions agree with TRBD2. With 4 bases clipped from V and 3 bases from J, the junction kept 3 bases outside the gene matches. This CDR3 contains 14 residues. CDR1 is SGHTA, CDR2 FQGNSA, per germline. In DNA form, the CDR3 reads TGTGCCAGCAGCTCGGTAGCGGGAGAAGAGACCCAGTACTTC. Amino acids: CASSSVAGEETQYF.

In this sample, this clone turned up a few times. The rearrangement joins TRBV20-1 to TRBJ1-1; D call uncertain. The CDR3 spans 11 residues. Germline CDR1 is DFQATT and CDR2 is SNEGSKA (reference sequence). The V end was cut by 6 bases, the J end by 5 bases, with 10 bases between. The CDR3 DNA follows: TGCAGTGCCAAGGCGGGGACTGAAGCTTTCTTT. Amino acid sequence: CSAKAGTEAFF.

The chain combines TRBV19 with TRBJ2-1, with D maybe TRBD2 (6 bases). V was pared by 3 bases and J by 8 bases, with 26 bases between. The V gene's germline CDR1 is LNHDA and CDR2 SQIVND (reference sequence). This CDR3 is 18 amino acids long. The CDR3 region is CASSIGASVTLDVHEQFF. The CDR3 DNA reads as TGTGCCAGTAGTATTGGGGCTAGCGTAACTTTAGACGTCCATGAGCAGTTCTTC. Full variable domain (missing parts from reference TRBV19 and TRBJ2-1): DGGITQSPKYLFRKEGQNVTLSCEQNLNHDAMYWYRQDPGQGLRLIYYSQIVNDFQKGDIAEGYSVSREKKESFPLTVTSAQKNPTAFYLCASSIGASVTLDVHEQFFGPGTRLTVL.

This clone came up a few times. The chain employs TRBV5-1 and TRBJ2-2; D is perhaps TRBD1 (6 bases). Germline V lookup: CDR1 SGHRS, CDR2 YFSETQ. This CDR3 has 15 residues. Deletions cut 6 bases from V and 7 bases from J, with 19 bases between. Written as DNA, the CDR3 is TGCGCCAGCAAGTTGAAACAGGGATCTGTCGGGGAGCTGTTTTTT. Protein product: CASKLKQGSVGELFF.

The V call is TRBV7-9, the J call TRBJ2-7; possibly TRBD2 for D (5 bases). Trimming removed 1 base at V and 2 bases at J, with 18 bases between. In germline, CDR1 is SEHNR, CDR2 FQNEAQ (reference sequence). The CDR3 covers 17 residues. This chain's CDR3 is CASSLGRGRPHAYEQYF. The CDR3 DNA follows: TGTGCCAGCAGCTTAGGCCGCGGGCGCCCGCACGCCTACGAGCAGTACTTC.

This clone came up a few times. The chain carries TRBV5-1 and TRBJ2-3; TRBD2 matches at 15 bases. The germline V gene encodes CDR1 SGHRS and CDR2 YFSETQ. Losses at the gene ends were 0 bases for V and 5 bases for J; bases not matched to a gene: 7. The CDR3 runs 18 residues. The CDR3 loop reads CASSLARTSGRARDTQYF. CDR3 bases: TGCGCCAGCAGCTTGGCAAGGACTAGCGGGAGGGCTAGAGATACGCAGTATTTT. Looking up the rest from reference TRBV5-1 and TRBJ2-3 gives the full variable domain: KAGVTQTPRYLIKTRGQQVTLSCSPISGHRSVSWYQQTPGQGLQFLFEYFSETQRNKGNFPGRFSGRQFSNSRSEMNVSTLELGDSALYLCASSLARTSGRARDTQYFGPGTRLTVL.

The chain combines TRBV30 with TRBJ1-5; TRBD1 matches at 10 bases. V shed 0 bases and J 7 bases; nucleotides not matched to a gene: 6. The CDR3 consists of 15 residues. In germline, CDR1 is GTSNPN, CDR2 SVGIG (reference sequence). The CDR3 sequence is CAWSVPGQGDQPQHF. Here the CDR3 DNA reads TGTGCCTGGAGTGTACCCGGACAGGGGGACCAGCCCCAGCATTTT.

The chain uses TRBV7-2 and TRBJ2-1; TRBD2 matches at 8 bases. Trimming at V came to 5 bases and at J to 8 bases, leaving 11 bases not matched to a gene. CDR1 is SGHTA, CDR2 FQGNSA, per germline. The CDR3 runs 15 residues. This CDR3 reads CASSPESGSPDEQFF. DNA of the CDR3: TGTGCCAGCAGCCCAGAGAGCGGGAGCCCCGATGAGCAGTTCTTC.

The J gene is TRBJ1-5, the V gene TRBV13; TRBD1 matches 7 bases. J gave up 4 bases and V 5 bases, and 11 bases lay outside the gene matches. The germline CDR1 and CDR2 sequences are PRHDT and FYEKMQ (reference sequence). The CDR3 runs to 16 residues. The CDR3 nucleotides are TGTGCCAGCAGCCCCCGGGGTAGGGGGCCTAATCAGCCCCAGCATTTT. This translates into CASSPRGRGPNQPQHF.

This chain joins TRBV6-1 and TRBJ1-4; D not certain. There are 14 residues in the CDR3. The germline V gene has CDR1 MNHNS and CDR2 SASEGT. V shed 1 base and J shed 5 bases, with 8 bases lying between them. CDR3: CASSEGYGNEKLFF. The CDR3 region has the DNA TGTGCCAGCAGTGAAGGCTACGGGAATGAAAAACTGTTTTTT.

Written as DNA, the CDR3 is TGCGCCAGCAGCTTGGGCGGCCAAGTCAATCAGCCCCAGCATTTT. Translated, it gives CASSLGGQVNQPQHF. The chain carries TRBV5-1 and TRBJ1-5; unclear D gene. The length of the CDR3 is 15 residues. CDR1 is SGHRS and CDR2 is YFSETQ in the germline V gene. V shed 0 bases and J shed 3 bases, with 10 bases lying between them.

The chain carries TRBV19 and TRBJ2-1; 11 bases map to TRBD2. CDR3 length equals 16 residues. From germline, CDR1 is LNHDA and CDR2 SQIVND (reference sequence). V shed 8 bases and J 8 bases; nucleotides not matched to a gene: 14. Here the CDR3 DNA reads TGTGCCAGTGGACCCGGCGGGGCTAGCGGGAGGTATGAGCAGTTCTTC. Translated: CASGPGGASGRYEQFF.

This chain joins TRBV30 and TRBJ2-3, with 8 bases identical to TRBD1. The CDR3 spans 15 residues. The junction had 6 bases not matched to a gene; V was cut back by 2 bases and J by 2 bases. From germline, CDR1 is GTSNPN and CDR2 SVGIG (reference sequence). As DNA, the CDR3 is TGTGCCTGGAGTCCCGAGGACAGGGCCACAGATACGCAGTATTTT. It is translated as CAWSPEDRATDTQYF.